The TCR beta chain described here comes from a study of control samples from healthy donors and cancer patients. Sequenced by immunoSEQ multiplex PCR; TCRdb stores in-frame clones only, minus some. The sample includes hundreds of thousands of clones, over 75% seen only once; the top ten take approximately 12%. With regard to this clone: The sample has other DNA sequences that encode this CDR3 too.

The sequencing sample was made of PBMCs. The receptor's source is a woman in her fifties or sixties with lung cancer.

For the CDR3, the DNA is TGTGCCACCAGTGATTCCCGGGACGGGGGGGGGCCCCAGCATTTT. It codes for CATSDSRDGGGPQHF. V is TRBV24-1 and J is TRBJ1-5, with D possibly matching TRBD1 (5 bases). Trimming left V 2 bases short and J 9 bases short, with 16 bases between. The CDR3 loop spans 15 amino acids. The germline V gene has CDR1 KGHDR and CDR2 SFDVKD.